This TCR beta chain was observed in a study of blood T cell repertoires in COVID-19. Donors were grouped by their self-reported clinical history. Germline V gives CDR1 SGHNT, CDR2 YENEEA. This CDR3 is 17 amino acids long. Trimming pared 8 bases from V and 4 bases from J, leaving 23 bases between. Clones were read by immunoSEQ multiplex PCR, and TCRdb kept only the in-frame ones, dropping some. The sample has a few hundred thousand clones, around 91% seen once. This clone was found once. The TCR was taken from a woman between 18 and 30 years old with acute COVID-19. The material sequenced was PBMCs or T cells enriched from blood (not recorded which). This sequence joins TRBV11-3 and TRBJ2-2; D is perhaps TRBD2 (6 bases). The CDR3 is CASPRRYREWGTGELFF. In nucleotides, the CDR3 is TGTGCCAGCCCAAGGAGATACCGGGAGTGGGGCACCGGGGAGCTGTTTTTT.